The 21 T cell receptor beta chains below come from one sample, sequenced in a study of T-cell memory formation after mild COVID-19 (dated by TCRdb to about 2021). Library preparation employed 5' RACE. Data came from an Illumina NovaSeq 6000. Using fastp trimming at Q25 and MiXCR clonotype assembly, TCRdb reanalyzed the public sequencing data and kept in-frame beta chains. Rows matching on CDR3 protein sequence are summarized as one entry with the most common DNA and genes. The sample table lists around 530,000 distinct CDR3 sequences, roughly 20% of them with a count of one. The leading ten clones occupy under 8.5% of the sample. The sequenced sample was PBMCs or a T cell subset sorted from them (not recorded which). The source is an adult woman who had mild COVID-19 (a few samples of this study predate the infection). The sample titles of this study are shuffled in the database, so cell type and time point are left out; the donor was told from shared clones.

This clonotype has just a few counts. V gene TRBV20-1 combines with J gene TRBJ2-1, with 10 bases aligning to TRBD2. The germline CDR1 and CDR2 sequences are DFQATT and SNEGSKA (reference sequence). J lost 4 bases, V lost 2 bases, and 5 bases had no gene match. This CDR3 region has 15 residues. The CDR3 region is CSARSVAGGYNEQFF. The CDR3, as DNA: TGCAGTGCTAGATCGGTAGCGGGAGGATACAATGAGCAGTTCTTC.

J is TRBJ2-5 and V is TRBV23-1; TRBD2 matches 8 bases. TRBV23-1 carries the ORF label, with uncertain function. Germline trimming cut 11 bases from V and 0 bases from J; bases unmatched to any gene: 8. The CDR3 sequence is 14 residues long. The DNA for the CDR3 is TGCGCCTATTTCGGGGGGGGCTACCAAGAGACCCAGTACTTC. Protein product: CAYFGGGYQETQYF.

This chain joins TRBV14 and TRBJ1-2; perhaps TRBD1 as D (5 bases). This CDR3 region has 15 residues. Per the germline V gene, CDR1 is SGHDN and CDR2 is FVKESK. V lost 4 bases and J 3 bases, leaving 15 bases between the germline ends. The CDR3 loop is CASSRTGRSYYGYTF. The DNA for the CDR3 is TGTGCCAGCAGCCGAACGGGACGGTCTTACTATGGCTACACCTTC.

This clonotype was seen more than once but under ten times. This rearrangement joins TRBV7-9 to TRBJ2-3; D call uncertain. The V end lost 6 bases, the J end lost 3 bases, and 10 bases lay between the germline ends. The germline gives CDR1 SEHNR, CDR2 FQNEAQ (reference sequence). This CDR3 is built from 13 residues. CDR3 loop: CASSKERTDTQYF. The CDR3 DNA sequence: TGTGCCAGCAGTAAAGAGAGGACAGATACGCAGTATTTT.

The chain recombines TRBV5-4 with TRBJ1-3, with a tentative D call TRBD1 (5 bases). This CDR3 contains 13 residues. The ends were cut back, 4 bases at V and 9 bases at J, with 14 bases in the middle. Per germline, CDR1 SGHNT and CDR2 YYREEE (reference sequence). The CDR3 nucleotides are TGTGCCAGCAGCACTGACAGCGTGGGCACCATATATTTT. Translated, it gives CASSTDSVGTIYF.

The CDR3 DNA follows: TGTGCCAGCATGAAGGGGTCCTTCAGCAATCAGCCCCAGCATTTT. Protein: CASMKGSFSNQPQHF. The chain uses TRBV6-1 and TRBJ1-5, with D possibly TRBD1 on 5 matching bases. Germline values: CDR1 MNHNS, CDR2 SASEGT. CDR3 length: 15 residues. Trimming pared 7 bases from V and 1 base from J, leaving 14 bases between.

The V call is TRBV10-3, the J call TRBJ2-7; TRBD2 aligns across 13 bases. CDR3 length equals 15 residues. With 5 bases clipped from V and 3 bases from J, the junction kept 4 bases outside the gene matches. The germline V gene has CDR1 ENHRY and CDR2 SYGVKD. CDR3 in amino acids: CAISTSGRALYEQYF. In DNA form, the CDR3 reads TGTGCCATCAGTACTAGCGGGAGGGCCCTCTACGAGCAGTACTTC.

Points on this clonotype: A junction boundary mismatches the germline segment, possibly from a read error. The chain combines TRBV7-2 with TRBJ2-5, with D possibly matching TRBD1 (6 bases). The CDR3 extends over 14 amino acids. Germline V gene sequence: CDR1 SGHTA, CDR2 FQGNSA. The CDR3 sequence: CASSLDRPFGTKYF. The CDR3 bases are TGTGCCAGCAGCCTCGACAGGCCGTTTGGGACCAAGTACTTC.

The V call is TRBV29-1, the J call TRBJ2-7; TRBD1 is a possible D gene (6 bases). Trimming left V 6 bases short and J 9 bases short, with 18 bases between. Germline-derived CDR1 and CDR2 are SQVTM and ANQGSEA. The CDR3 totals 12 residues. CDR3 sequence: CSVKAAGEGQYF. CDR3 bases: TGCAGCGTCAAGGCGGCAGGGGAAGGGCAGTACTTC.

CDR3 amino acids: CASSLGLPEPEAFF. Here the CDR3 DNA reads TGTGCCAGCAGTTTAGGTCTTCCCGAACCCGAAGCTTTCTTT. This chain uses TRBV12-3 or TRBV12-4 with TRBJ1-1; D remains ambiguous. This CDR3 is 14 amino acids long. Trimming stripped 1 base from V and 8 bases from J, with 14 bases between.

This chain uses TRBV19 with TRBJ2-1; 8 bases map to TRBD2. The V gene's germline CDR1 is LNHDA and CDR2 SQIVND (reference sequence). After removal of 5 bases from V and 15 bases from J, the junction contained 15 bases not matched to a gene. The CDR3 covers 14 residues. The CDR3 loop is CASSPGTSGFTRFF. The CDR3 region has the DNA TGTGCCAGTAGTCCGGGAACTAGCGGATTCACGAGGTTCTTC.

The chain couples TRBV6-5 to TRBJ2-2; TRBD1 agrees at 7 bases. Germline CDR1 is MNHEY and CDR2 is SVGAGI. The CDR3 extends over 15 amino acids. After removal of 2 bases from V and 6 bases from J, the junction contained 6 bases not matched to a gene. The CDR3 loop reads CASSYEGARAGELFF. CDR3 nucleotide sequence: TGTGCCAGCAGTTACGAGGGGGCCAGGGCCGGGGAGCTGTTTTTT.

V is TRBV7-3 and J is TRBJ2-4; TRBD2 matches at 8 bases. The ends lost 5 bases at V and 5 bases at J; junction bases unmatched: 5. This CDR3 is 14 amino acids long. Germline lookup yields CDR1 SGHTA and CDR2 FQGTGA. Here the CDR3 DNA reads TGTGCCAGCAGCCCGGGAGGGGCGGAAAACATTCAGTACTTC. Its translation: CASSPGGAENIQYF.

This clonotype was recorded a few times. CDR3 sequence (DNA): TGCGCCAGCAGTCCGAGAGACAGGGACTCCTACGAGCAGTACTTC. Translation gives CASSPRDRDSYEQYF. The V gene is TRBV4-1, the J gene TRBJ2-7; 7 nucleotides match TRBD1. With V trimmed by 6 bases and J by 0 bases, 8 bases remained unmatched. Germline V gene lookup returns CDR1 MGHRA and CDR2 YSYEKL. CDR3 length: 15 amino acids.

This clonotype appeared a few times. A read error may explain this, as a much larger clone is one base away. The chain combines TRBV7-6 with TRBJ1-2; TRBD1 matches at 8 bases. The CDR3 is 13 amino acids. V gave up 4 bases and J gave up 4 bases; unmatched junction bases: 2. Germline V gene sequence: CDR1 SGHVS, CDR2 FNYEAQ. The CDR3 coding sequence is TGTGCCAGCAGCTCGGGACAGGTCTATGGCTACACCTTC. Its translation: CASSSGQVYGYTF.

This clonotype turned up a few times. This chain joins TRBV6-1 and TRBJ1-1; TRBD1 matches 7 bases. V lost 5 bases and J lost 3; bases outside the gene matches: 15. The CDR3 is 17 residues long. Germline CDR1 reads MNHNS; CDR2 reads SASEGT. CDR3 nucleotide sequence: TGTGCCAGCAGTTACCCCCCAGGGGGGATTCGCGACACTGAAGCTTTCTTT. It codes for CASSYPPGGIRDTEAFF.

The V and J genes are TRBV4-1 and TRBJ2-3, with D unclear. There are 16 residues in the CDR3. CDR1 and CDR2 (germline): MGHRA, YSYEKL. V lost 0 bases and J 0 bases, leaving 10 bases between the germline ends. CDR3 residues: CASSQDIRPSTDTQYF. The CDR3 DNA sequence: TGCGCCAGCAGCCAAGATATCCGGCCTAGCACAGATACGCAGTATTTT.

The V call is TRBV5-1, the J call TRBJ2-5; no clear D gene. There are 15 residues in the CDR3. Germline CDR1 and CDR2: SGHRS and YFSETQ. V lost 0 bases to trimming and J lost 5 bases, with 14 bases between them. The CDR3 coding sequence is TGCGCCAGCAGCTTGGGCCCAGGCCAGGCGGAGACCCAGTACTTC. This translates into CASSLGPGQAETQYF.

The chain joins TRBV24-1 to TRBJ1-5; 9 nucleotides align to TRBD1. Germline lookup yields CDR1 KGHDR and CDR2 SFDVKD. V lost 2 bases to trimming and J lost 5 bases; unmatched junction nucleotides: 3. The CDR3 extends over 15 amino acids. CDR3 DNA sequence: TGTGCCACCAGTGATTCGGGGACAGGGCATCAGCCCCAGCATTTT. Residues: CATSDSGTGHQPQHF.

This clonotype was counted between two and nine times. The V call is TRBV9, the J call TRBJ1-2; D is possibly TRBD1 (5 bases). The CDR3 runs to 17 residues. Germline loops: CDR1 SGDLS, CDR2 YYNGEE. The V end was cut by 0 bases, the J end by 5 bases, with 20 bases between. The CDR3 spells CASSVEGAGPLRYGYTF. CDR3 DNA: TGTGCCAGCAGCGTAGAAGGGGCCGGGCCCCTCCGGTATGGCTACACCTTC.

This clonotype was picked up a small number of times. The J gene is TRBJ2-1, the V gene TRBV20-1; the match to TRBD2 covers 8 bases. CDR1 and CDR2 from the germline V gene are DFQATT and SNEGSKA (reference sequence). The V and J ends lost 5 bases and 0 bases, in that order; junction bases with no gene match: 6. The CDR3 length is 15 residues. In nucleotides, the CDR3 is TGCAGTGCTTCAAAAGCGGGAGCCTCCTACAATGAGCAGTTCTTC. Translation gives CSASKAGASYNEQFF.